These 25 T cell receptor beta chains were sequenced from one sample in a study of a mutant IDH1 vaccine in newly diagnosed glioma. Sequenced by immunoSEQ multiplex PCR; TCRdb stores in-frame clones only, minus some. The repertoire includes approximately 11,000 clones, about 91% of them detected once, and 5.2% sits in the top ten. Documented time point: week 23, last vaccination. Every vaccination contained 300 ug of the mutant IDH1 20-mer peptide and was paired with topical imiquimod. These receptors' antigens are unknown. The specimen comprised PBMCs, sampled from a glioma patient whose treatment included an IDH1 peptide vaccine. The receptors originated from a woman in her forties with glioma. Some clones in this sample may be carry-over from other donors' samples.

This clone has a single count. The genes are TRBV18 and TRBJ1-5, with D possibly matching TRBD1 (5 bases). The CDR3 runs to 15 residues. Germline lookup yields CDR1 KGHSH and CDR2 LQKENI. Trimming left V 2 bases short and J 7 bases short, with 15 bases between. CDR3 nucleotide sequence: TGTGCCAGCTCACCAGGGTTGGGGGGTGGCCAGCCCCAGCATTTT. Translating gives CASSPGLGGGQPQHF.

V and J are TRBV7-9 and TRBJ2-2, with a possible D match to TRBD2 (5 bases). The CDR3 is 13 residues long. Germline V lookup: CDR1 SEHNR, CDR2 FQNEAQ (reference sequence). V was trimmed by 7 bases and J by 5 bases, leaving 11 bases between them. The CDR3 nucleotides read TGTGCCAGCATTATCCGCGGGACCGGGGAGCTGTTTTTT. This gives the protein CASIIRGTGELFF.

The DNA for the CDR3 is TGTGCCAGCAGTCCCGGGACTAGCGGGAGTCCCACGTATTCCGAGCAGTACTTC. Residues: CASSPGTSGSPTYSEQYF. The chain joins TRBV7-2 to TRBJ2-7; 14 bases fit TRBD2. V trimming: 6 bases; J trimming: 6 bases; junction bases outside the gene matches: 16. From germline, CDR1 is SGHTA and CDR2 FQGNSA. The CDR3 sequence is 18 residues long.

Remarks on this clone: A read error may be the cause here, since a much bigger clone is one base away. V and J are TRBV5-4 and TRBJ1-1; D may be TRBD1 (6 bases). V dropped 4 bases and J dropped 4 bases, with 14 bases sitting between them. CDR1 is SGHNT and CDR2 is YYREEE in the germline V gene (reference sequence). This CDR3 has 14 residues. The CDR3: CASSPQGMSTEAFF. Here the CDR3 DNA reads TGTGCCAGCAGCCCTCAGGGGATGAGCACTGAAGCTTTCTTT. Full variable domain (outside the CDR3, taken from reference TRBV5-4 and TRBJ1-1): ETGVTQSPTHLIKTRGQQVTLRCSSQSGHNTVSWYQQALGQGPQFIFQYYREEENGRGNFPPRFSGLQFPNYSSELNVNALELDDSALYLCASSPQGMSTEAFFGQGTRLTVV.

This CDR3 reads CASSPTRAGANNEQFF. DNA for the CDR3: TGTGCCAGCAGCCCTACAAGAGCGGGAGCCAACAATGAGCAGTTCTTC. The genes are TRBV4-2 and TRBJ2-1, with 8 positions matching TRBD2. Per germline, CDR1 LGHNA and CDR2 YNFKEQ. The CDR3 has 16 residues. The ends lost 4 bases at V and 5 bases at J; junction bases unmatched: 10.

The gene calls are TRBV6-6 and TRBJ1-5, with D uncertain. The CDR3 contains 13 residues. Trimming shortened V by 2 bases and J by 4 bases, and 6 bases separated the two germline ends. Looked up from germline, CDR1 is MNHNY and CDR2 is SVGAGI (reference sequence). CDR3 DNA sequence: TGTGCCAGCAGTTACGACGGGAATCAGCCCCAGCATTTT. It encodes CASSYDGNQPQHF.

V gene TRBV19 combines with J gene TRBJ2-5; the match to TRBD1 covers 7 bases. Unmatched junction bases numbered 7, after V lost 4 bases and J lost 5 bases. The CDR3 has 14 residues. Germline loops: CDR1 LNHDA, CDR2 SQIVND (reference sequence). CDR3 amino acids: CASSRNRGGETQYF. CDR3 nucleotide sequence: TGTGCCAGTAGTAGGAACAGGGGTGGGGAGACCCAGTACTTC. Using reference TRBV19 and TRBJ2-5 for the parts outside the CDR3, the full variable domain is DGGITQSPKYLFRKEGQNVTLSCEQNLNHDAMYWYRQDPGQGLRLIYYSQIVNDFQKGDIAEGYSVSREKKESFPLTVTSAQKNPTAFYLCASSRNRGGETQYFGPGTRLLVL.

The V gene is TRBV5-1, the J gene TRBJ2-3; D may be TRBD2 (6 bases). V lost 4 bases and J 1 base, leaving 13 bases between the germline ends. Germline lookup yields CDR1 SGHRS and CDR2 YFSETQ. This CDR3 spans 15 amino acids. CDR3 nucleotides: TGCGCCAGCAGCGCGGGATGGGGGGGCACAGATACGCAGTATTTT. This sequence encodes CASSAGWGGTDTQYF.

The chain couples TRBV10-2 to TRBJ2-2; perhaps TRBD2 as D (6 bases). V shed 6 bases and J shed 7 bases, with 9 bases lying between them. The length of the CDR3 is 12 residues. Germline loops: CDR1 WSHSY, CDR2 SAAADI. The CDR3 coding sequence is TGCGCCAGCAGGGGGCGGGGCGGGGAGCTGTTTTTT. It translates to CASRGRGGELFF.

The chain combines TRBV7-2 with TRBJ1-1, with a tentative D call TRBD1 (5 bases). This CDR3 has 11 residues. The V gene lost 5 bases and the J gene lost 7 bases, with 8 bases spanning the gap. CDR1 is SGHTA and CDR2 is FQGNSA in the germline V gene. The CDR3 sequence is CASSKTGEAFF. In DNA, the CDR3 is TGTGCCAGCAGCAAAACAGGTGAAGCTTTCTTT.

This chain uses TRBV7-9 with TRBJ2-1, with D possibly matching TRBD2 (7 bases). The germline V and J ends were trimmed by 5 bases and 2 bases, with 13 bases remaining between them. The CDR3 length is 15 residues. Germline assignment: CDR1 SEHNR and CDR2 FQNEAQ (reference sequence). CDR3 protein: CASSPAGGPYNEQFF. CDR3 sequence (DNA): TGTGCCAGCAGCCCCGCCGGGGGGCCCTACAATGAGCAGTTCTTC.

The J gene is TRBJ2-7, the V gene TRBV15; D is possibly TRBD1 (5 bases). This CDR3 is built from 14 residues. Trimming shortened V by 0 bases and J by 2 bases, and 8 bases separated the two germline ends. The germline CDR1 and CDR2 sequences are LNHNV and YYDKDF (reference sequence). CDR3 DNA: TGTGCCACCAGCAGAGATCAGGGTACCTACGAGCAGTACTTC. Its protein product is CATSRDQGTYEQYF.

The V call is TRBV6-6, the J call TRBJ1-2; the D is unclear. This CDR3 is 15 amino acids long. Trimming shortened V by 2 bases and J by 2 bases, and 12 bases separated the two germline ends. The germline V gene has CDR1 MNHNY and CDR2 SVGAGI (reference sequence). Written as DNA, the CDR3 is TGTGCCAGCAGTTACGATGTAGCTGCGAACTATGGCTACACCTTC. Amino acids: CASSYDVAANYGYTF.

This chain links TRBV10-2 with TRBJ1-1; maybe TRBD1 (6 bases). V gave up 3 bases and J gave up 1 base, with 15 bases separating them. This CDR3 has 16 residues. Per the germline V gene, CDR1 is WSHSY and CDR2 is SAAADI. CDR3 nucleotide sequence: TGCGCCAGCAGTGACCGGGGGCGGTCCTCGAACACTGAAGCTTTCTTT. It yields the protein CASSDRGRSSNTEAFF.

The rearrangement links TRBV5-6 to TRBJ1-6; TRBD1 matches 7 bases. The CDR3 is 15 amino acids. The V gene end was trimmed by 2 bases and the J gene end by 9 bases; junction bases not matched to a gene: 8. Looked up from germline, CDR1 is SGHDT and CDR2 is YYEEEE. The CDR3 sequence: CASSLGQAALSPLHF. The DNA for the CDR3 is TGTGCCAGCAGCTTAGGACAGGCCGCCCTTTCACCCCTCCACTTT. The full variable domain, its missing parts supplied by reference TRBV5-6 and TRBJ1-6, is DAGVTQSPTHLIKTRGQQVTLRCSPKSGHDTVSWYQQALGQGPQFIFQYYEEEERQRGNFPDRFSGHQFPNYSSELNVNALLLGDSALYLCASSLGQAALSPLHFGNGTRLTVT.

V gene TRBV6-5 combines with J gene TRBJ2-7, with D perhaps matching TRBD1 (5 bases). The CDR3 runs to 13 residues. Germline V CDR1 and CDR2: MNHEY, SVGAGI. Between the trimmed V and J ends, which lost 5 bases and 2 bases, there was a span of 10 bases. The CDR3: CASSGAGTYEQYF. CDR3 sequence (DNA): TGTGCCAGCAGTGGGGCAGGGACCTACGAGCAGTACTTC.

The chain employs TRBV30 and TRBJ2-7; D uncertain. The germline V gene has CDR1 GTSNPN and CDR2 SVGIG (reference sequence). The CDR3 runs to 12 residues. The V end lost 1 base, the J end lost 2 bases, and 6 bases lay between the germline ends. CDR3 sequence: CAWSETTYEQYF. The CDR3 bases are TGTGCCTGGAGTGAGACAACCTACGAGCAGTACTTC.

The V gene is TRBV7-8, the J gene TRBJ1-3; TRBD1 agrees at 9 bases. With 2 bases clipped from V and 3 bases from J, the junction kept 11 bases outside the gene matches. The CDR3 has 18 amino acids. Per the germline V gene, CDR1 is SGHVS and CDR2 is FQNEAQ. CDR3 sequence: CASSLTTPQGAFGNTIYF. CDR3 DNA sequence: TGTGCCAGCAGCTTAACTACTCCACAGGGGGCGTTTGGAAACACCATATATTTT.

The V call is TRBV30, the J call TRBJ1-2; D is undetermined. Trimming shortened V by 2 bases and J by 7 bases, and 17 bases separated the two germline ends. Germline lookup yields CDR1 GTSNPN and CDR2 SVGIG (reference sequence). The CDR3 is made up of 14 amino acids. As DNA, the CDR3 is TGTGCCTGGAGTAGTCGATCAGGCTTTTTTGGCTACACCTTC. This sequence encodes CAWSSRSGFFGYTF.

The V and J genes are TRBV10-3 and TRBJ1-1, with unresolved D. In germline, CDR1 is ENHRY, CDR2 SYGVKD. The CDR3 loop spans 13 amino acids. Trimming left V 10 bases short and J 1 base short, with 13 bases between. CDR3 nucleotides: TGTGCCACGACCGCAGGAGAGAACACTGAAGCTTTCTTT. Its translation is CATTAGENTEAFF.

This rearrangement joins TRBV11-2 to TRBJ2-5, with 13 positions matching TRBD2. This CDR3 spans 16 amino acids. Unmatched junction bases numbered 8, after V lost 5 bases and J lost 5 bases. Germline-derived CDR1 and CDR2 are SGHAT and FQNNGV. CDR3 sequence (DNA): TGTGCCAGCAGCGAATGGACTAGCGGGGGACGGGAGACCCAGTACTTC. This translates into CASSEWTSGGRETQYF.

J is TRBJ2-3 and V is TRBV6-1; TRBD2 agrees at 11 bases. The junction had 7 bases not matched to a gene; V was cut back by 2 bases and J by 3 bases. This CDR3 is built from 17 residues. Germline V gives CDR1 MNHNS, CDR2 SASEGT. The CDR3 region is CASSESLTSGVTDTQYF. In nucleotides, the CDR3 is TGTGCCAGCAGTGAATCCCTGACTAGCGGGGTAACAGATACGCAGTATTTT.

The chain combines TRBV7-9 with TRBJ1-5; 9 bases match TRBD1. In germline, CDR1 is SEHNR, CDR2 FQNEAQ (reference sequence). Trimming cost V 4 bases and J 0 bases; bases outside gene matches: 7. The CDR3 spans 17 residues. The CDR3, as DNA: TGTGCCAGCAGCTCCGGACAGGGGAGGTATAGCAATCAGCCCCAGCATTTT. Protein: CASSSGQGRYSNQPQHF.

J is TRBJ2-7 and V is TRBV27, with 8 bases aligning to TRBD1. CDR3 size: 14 residues. Per germline, CDR1 MNHEY and CDR2 SMNVEV (reference sequence). V trimming: 6 bases; J trimming: 2 bases; junction bases outside the gene matches: 6. The CDR3 loop is CASSETGVTYEQYF. CDR3 nucleotide sequence: TGTGCCAGCAGCGAGACAGGGGTTACCTACGAGCAGTACTTC.

The V and J genes are TRBV6-5 and TRBJ2-2, with D hard to call. CDR1 and CDR2 from the germline V gene are MNHEY and SVGAGI. This CDR3 contains 14 residues. Trimming stripped 4 bases from V and 6 bases from J, with 12 bases between. The CDR3 sequence: CASSLQAYSGELFF. CDR3 DNA sequence: TGTGCCAGCAGTTTGCAGGCCTACTCCGGGGAGCTGTTTTTT.